This T cell receptor beta chain was sequenced in a study of shared clonotypes between healthy human individuals. Study in general: Donors had three CD4 naive, three CD4 memory, two CD8 naive and one CD8 memory plate apiece.

Cells designated naive CD8 were CD45RO-negative and were positively selected for CCR7, with terminally differentiated effector memory CD45RA+ cells excluded. Study-level findings and limits: Deeper or shallower sequencing was expected to change how clonotypes are shared among donors.

Clones were sequenced by immunoSEQ multiplex PCR, and TCRdb holds only the in-frame ones, with some missing. The sample comprises over 2,000,000 clones, about 93% of which are singletons, and more than 1.5% rests with the top ten. Trimming pared 2 bases from V and 2 bases from J, leaving 10 bases between. This CDR3 spans 15 amino acids. Germline values: CDR1 SGHTA, CDR2 FQGTGA. Comment on this clone: Its antigen is not known. The same CDR3 is also encoded by other DNA sequences in this sample.

The chain uses TRBV7-3 and TRBJ2-1; possibly TRBD1 for D (6 bases). This TCR was recovered from a man aged 18 to 30 in good health. Some clones in this sample may be carry-over from other donors' samples. Material: naive CD8+ T cells from PBMCs. The chain's CDR3 is CASSLEAGAYNEQFF. The CDR3 DNA is TGTGCCAGCAGCTTAGAGGCAGGGGCCTACAATGAGCAGTTCTTC.